The source of this T cell receptor (beta chain) is a study of cytomegalovirus exposure and HLA in healthy donors. Findings and limits, study-wide: Fewer N-insertions (relative to the approximately 670-donor mean) were reportedly seen in an Asian-associated ancestry cluster in a later analysis.

This CDR3 spans 15 amino acids. Germline V gene sequence: CDR1 SEHNR, CDR2 FQNEAQ (reference sequence). The J segment lost 3 bases and the V segment lost 1 base, leaving 2 bases of the junction unmatched. Points on this clone: Its specificity is not known. In the same sample, other DNA sequences code for this CDR3.

The PCR employed 60 Vbeta primers together with 13 Jbeta primers. Data came from immunoSEQ multiplex PCR; TCRdb stores just in-frame clones and leaves some out. The sample contains 70,000 to 75,000 clones, about two thirds of which appear only once. Sequencing was done on a sample of PBMCs. The rearrangement links TRBV7-9 to TRBJ2-1; 8 nucleotides match TRBD2. This clonotype was obtained from a woman in her thirties or forties in good health and CMV-seropositive. CDR3 sequence (DNA): TGTGCCAGCAGCTTAGTTGGGACTAGCTACAATGAGCAGTTCTTC. Protein sequence: CASSLVGTSYNEQFF.